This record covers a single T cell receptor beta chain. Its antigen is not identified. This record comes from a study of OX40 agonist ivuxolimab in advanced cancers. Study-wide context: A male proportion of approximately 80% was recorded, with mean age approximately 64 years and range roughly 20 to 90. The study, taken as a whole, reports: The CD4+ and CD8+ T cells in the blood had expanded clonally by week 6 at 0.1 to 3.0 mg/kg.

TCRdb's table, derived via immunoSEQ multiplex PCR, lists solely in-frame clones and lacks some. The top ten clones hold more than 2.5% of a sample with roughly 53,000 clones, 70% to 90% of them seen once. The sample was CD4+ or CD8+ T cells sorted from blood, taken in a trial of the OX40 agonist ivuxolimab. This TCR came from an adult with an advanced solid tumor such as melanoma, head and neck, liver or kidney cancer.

CDR3 nucleotide sequence: TGTGCCAGCAGCCTCCGGGGTCAGGGACTAGTAACATCCGAGCAGTACTTC. Its protein is CASSLRGQGLVTSEQYF. The chain couples TRBV7-9 to TRBJ2-7; 8 bases are shared with TRBD2. V lost 5 bases to trimming and J lost 6 bases; unmatched junction nucleotides: 18. Germline CDR1 reads SEHNR; CDR2 reads FQNEAQ (reference sequence). The CDR3 has 17 residues. Full variable domain (outside the CDR3, taken from reference TRBV7-9 and TRBJ2-7): DTGVSQNPRHKITKRGQNVTFRCDPISEHNRLYWYRQTLGQGPEFLTYFQNEAQLEKSRLLSDRFSAERPKGSFSTLEIQRTEQGDSAMYLCASSLRGQGLVTSEQYFGPGTRLTVT.